Listed below are T cell receptor beta chains from one sample, sequenced in a study of early T cells in non-severe SARS-CoV-2 infection. MiXCR was run by TCRdb on the 5' RACE reads, yielding one entry per CDR3 protein. The table has some 54,000 distinct CDR3 sequences, 8.5% to 10% seen once. Material: whole blood. The receptors shown here come from an adult who was a healthcare worker with PCR-confirmed SARS-CoV-2 infection or an uninfected control (not recorded which). The CDR3 runs from the conserved cysteine through the conserved F or W. A D gene is named only where the DNA matches it firmly. Size is stated for part of the rows, as once, few or many counts, or as a class when the clone is expanded.

j_call: TRBJ2-1; v_call: TRBV20-1; d_call: NA; clone_size: NA; cdr3_aa: CSARGGWRNNEQFF; cdr3_nt: TGCAGTGCTAGAGGAGGCTGGAGGAACAATGAGCAGTTCTTC
j_call: TRBJ2-3; v_call: TRBV11-2; d_call: NA; clone_size: many; cdr3_aa: CASSLHGSETDTQYF; cdr3_nt: TGTGCCAGCAGCTTACACGGGAGCGAAACAGATACGCAGTATTTT
j_call: TRBJ1-3; v_call: TRBV12-3/TRBV12-4; d_call: NA; clone_size: NA; cdr3_aa: CASSRGRNSGNTIYF; cdr3_nt: TGTGCCAGCAGTCGAGGACGGAACTCTGGAAACACCATATATTTT
j_call: TRBJ1-5; v_call: TRBV24-1; d_call: NA; clone_size: many; cdr3_aa: CATSDAGLTRQHF; cdr3_nt: TGTGCCACCAGTGACGCCGGCTTAACGCGCCAGCATTTT
j_call: TRBJ1-6; v_call: TRBV11-2; d_call: NA; clone_size: many; cdr3_aa: CASSLVGQSSSYNSPLHF; cdr3_nt: TGTGCCAGCAGCTTAGTCGGGCAGTCAAGCTCCTATAATTCACCCCTCCACTTT
j_call: TRBJ1-1; v_call: TRBV23-1; d_call: NA; clone_size: many; cdr3_aa: CASSQSKGDRTGNTEAFF; cdr3_nt: TGCGCCAGCAGTCAATCGAAGGGGGATCGAACGGGGAACACTGAAGCTTTCTTT
j_call: TRBJ2-1; v_call: TRBV6-1; d_call: TRBD2; clone_size: many; cdr3_aa: CASLHMGLNNEQFF; cdr3_nt: TGTGCCAGCCTCCATATGGGACTAAACAATGAGCAGTTCTTC
j_call: TRBJ1-2; v_call: TRBV7-9; d_call: TRBD1; clone_size: many; cdr3_aa: CASGRDRNYGYTF; cdr3_nt: TGTGCCAGCGGCCGGGACAGAAACTATGGCTACACCTTC
j_call: TRBJ2-7; v_call: TRBV20-1; d_call: TRBD2; clone_size: NA; cdr3_aa: CSARDMTSGTYEQYF; cdr3_nt: TGCAGTGCTAGAGATATGACTAGCGGGACCTACGAGCAGTACTTC
j_call: TRBJ2-4; v_call: TRBV7-2; d_call: TRBD2; clone_size: many; cdr3_aa: CACSGRTGNIQYF; cdr3_nt: TGTGCCTGTAGCGGGAGGACGGGTAACATTCAGTACTTC
j_call: TRBJ2-3; v_call: TRBV12-3/TRBV12-4; d_call: TRBD1; clone_size: many; cdr3_aa: CASTNTQGATIYTDTQYF; cdr3_nt: TGTGCCAGCACCAATACACAGGGGGCGACTATATACACAGATACGCAGTATTTT
j_call: TRBJ2-6; v_call: TRBV7-2; d_call: NA; clone_size: many; cdr3_aa: CASSQFSGANVLTF; cdr3_nt: TGTGCCAGCAGCCAGTTCTCTGGGGCCAACGTCCTGACTTTC
j_call: TRBJ1-3; v_call: TRBV9; d_call: TRBD1; clone_size: many; cdr3_aa: CASSIGTGRPGNTIYF; cdr3_nt: TGTGCCAGCAGCATAGGGACAGGGCGACCTGGAAACACCATATATTTT
j_call: TRBJ2-2; v_call: TRBV12-3/TRBV12-4; d_call: TRBD2; clone_size: few; cdr3_aa: CASSPPRGGGTGELFF; cdr3_nt: TGTGCCAGCAGTCCACCCCGTGGGGGAGGGACCGGGGAGCTGTTTTTT
j_call: TRBJ1-1; v_call: TRBV7-3; d_call: NA; clone_size: many; cdr3_aa: CASSLSGSEAFF; cdr3_nt: TGTGCCAGCAGCTTAAGTGGTTCTGAAGCTTTCTTT
j_call: TRBJ2-1; v_call: TRBV15; d_call: TRBD1; clone_size: many; cdr3_aa: CATTRTGGIDEQFF; cdr3_nt: TGTGCCACCACCCGGACAGGGGGGATCGATGAGCAGTTCTTC
j_call: TRBJ2-3; v_call: TRBV29-1; d_call: TRBD2; clone_size: many; cdr3_aa: CSVEDMREVAYTDTQYF; cdr3_nt: TGCAGCGTTGAAGATATGCGGGAGGTGGCCTACACAGATACGCAGTATTTT
j_call: TRBJ2-1; v_call: TRBV20-1; d_call: TRBD2; clone_size: many; cdr3_aa: CSARGPGGPVNEQFF; cdr3_nt: TGCAGTGCTAGAGGTCCGGGAGGGCCGGTCAATGAGCAGTTCTTC
j_call: TRBJ1-2; v_call: TRBV30; d_call: NA; clone_size: many; cdr3_aa: CAWSPPGRRNYGYTF; cdr3_nt: TGTGCCTGGAGTCCTCCGGGACGCCGCAACTATGGCTACACCTTC
j_call: TRBJ1-1; v_call: TRBV5-5; d_call: TRBD1; clone_size: many; cdr3_aa: CASSLTGTGARNTEAFF; cdr3_nt: TGTGCCAGCAGCCTGACCGGGACAGGGGCCCGGAACACTGAAGCTTTCTTT
j_call: TRBJ1-2; v_call: TRBV18; d_call: NA; clone_size: NA; cdr3_aa: CASSPEGNYGYTF; cdr3_nt: TGTGCCAGCTCCCCCGAGGGAAACTATGGCTACACCTTC
j_call: TRBJ1-5; v_call: TRBV7-6; d_call: NA; clone_size: few; cdr3_aa: CASSSTVNQPQHF; cdr3_nt: TGTGCCAGCAGCTCTACAGTCAATCAGCCCCAGCATTTT
j_call: TRBJ1-6; v_call: TRBV5-1; d_call: NA; clone_size: many; cdr3_aa: CASSIQDLNSPLHF; cdr3_nt: TGCGCCAGCAGCATACAGGATCTTAATTCACCCCTCCACTTT
j_call: TRBJ2-7; v_call: TRBV19; d_call: TRBD1; clone_size: many; cdr3_aa: CASRTDRGTQEQYF; cdr3_nt: TGTGCCAGTAGAACGGACAGGGGAACTCAGGAGCAGTACTTC
j_call: TRBJ2-2; v_call: TRBV4-1; d_call: NA; clone_size: few; cdr3_aa: CASSQDRGTVGELFF; cdr3_nt: TGCGCCAGCAGCCAAGATCGCGGGACAGTGGGGGAGCTGTTTTTT
j_call: TRBJ2-3; v_call: TRBV14; d_call: NA; clone_size: NA; cdr3_aa: CASSRRGTLLTDTQYF; cdr3_nt: TGTGCCAGCAGCCGGAGAGGTACTCTTCTCACAGATACGCAGTATTTT
j_call: TRBJ1-2; v_call: TRBV19; d_call: NA; clone_size: few; cdr3_aa: CASSIKYHFFYGYTF; cdr3_nt: TGTGCCAGTAGTATAAAGTACCATTTCTTCTATGGCTACACCTTC
j_call: TRBJ2-5; v_call: TRBV6-5; d_call: TRBD1; clone_size: many; cdr3_aa: CASSRTGTGISKETQYF; cdr3_nt: TGTGCCAGCAGTCGAACCGGGACAGGGATTTCGAAAGAGACCCAGTACTTC
j_call: TRBJ1-6; v_call: TRBV7-9; d_call: TRBD1; clone_size: many; cdr3_aa: CASSPPGTGTSPLHF; cdr3_nt: TGTGCCAGCAGCCCCCCCGGGACAGGGACTTCACCCCTCCACTTT
j_call: TRBJ2-1; v_call: TRBV5-1; d_call: NA; clone_size: many; cdr3_aa: CASSLDHTNNEQFF; cdr3_nt: TGCGCCAGCAGCTTGGATCACACCAACAATGAGCAGTTCTTC
j_call: TRBJ2-7; v_call: TRBV7-2; d_call: NA; clone_size: many; cdr3_aa: CASSLGGGPRYEQYF; cdr3_nt: TGTGCCAGCAGCTTAGGTGGGGGGCCTCGGTACGAGCAGTACTTC
j_call: TRBJ2-3; v_call: TRBV10-3; d_call: NA; clone_size: NA; cdr3_aa: CAISPLAGKNTDTQYF; cdr3_nt: TGTGCCATCAGCCCCCTGGCGGGGAAGAACACAGATACGCAGTATTTT
j_call: TRBJ2-1; v_call: TRBV12-3/TRBV12-4; d_call: NA; clone_size: many; cdr3_aa: CASSRGLISYNEQFF; cdr3_nt: TGTGCCAGCAGTCGGGGACTGATCTCCTACAATGAGCAGTTCTTC
j_call: TRBJ1-5; v_call: TRBV15; d_call: NA; clone_size: NA; cdr3_aa: CATSRERTVSNQPQHF; cdr3_nt: TGTGCCACCAGCAGAGAGCGGACGGTTAGCAATCAGCCCCAGCATTTT
j_call: TRBJ2-3; v_call: TRBV20-1; d_call: NA; clone_size: many; cdr3_aa: CSAPQTLTDTQYF; cdr3_nt: TGCAGTGCTCCTCAGACCTTAACAGATACGCAGTATTTT